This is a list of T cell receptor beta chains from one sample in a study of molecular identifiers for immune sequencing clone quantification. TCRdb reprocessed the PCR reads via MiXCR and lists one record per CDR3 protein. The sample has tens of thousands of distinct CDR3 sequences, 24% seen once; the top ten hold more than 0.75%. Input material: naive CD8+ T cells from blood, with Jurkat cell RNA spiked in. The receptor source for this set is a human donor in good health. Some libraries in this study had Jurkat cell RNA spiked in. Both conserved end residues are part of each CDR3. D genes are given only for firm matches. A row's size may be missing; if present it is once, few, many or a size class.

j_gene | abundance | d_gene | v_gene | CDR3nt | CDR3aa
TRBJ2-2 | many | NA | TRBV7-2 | TGTGCCAGCAGCTTAGAGACTTCAGGGGAGCTGTTTTTT | CASSLETSGELFF
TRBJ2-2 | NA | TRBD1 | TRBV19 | TGTGCCAGTAGTCCCGGGACAGCGAACACCGGGGAGCTGTGTTTT | CASSPGTANTGELCF
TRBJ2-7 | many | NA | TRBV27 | TGTGCCAGCAGTTTCTCCGGCAGCTCCTACGAGCAGTACTTC | CASSFSGSSYEQYF
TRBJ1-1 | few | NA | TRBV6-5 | TGTGCCAGCAGTTACCAGGAGGACACTGAAGCTTTCTTT | CASSYQEDTEAFF
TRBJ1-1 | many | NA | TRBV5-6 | TGTGCCAGCAGCCCTAGACAGGAAATGAACACTGAAGCTTTCTTT | CASSPRQEMNTEAFF
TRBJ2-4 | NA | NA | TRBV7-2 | TGTGCCAGCAGCTTAGCTAGGGGGGGGCGCAGGGACATTCAGTACTTC | CASSLARGGRRDIQYF
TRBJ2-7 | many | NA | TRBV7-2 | TGTGCCAGCAGCTACGAGGTTTGGGACGAGCAGTACTTC | CASSYEVWDEQYF
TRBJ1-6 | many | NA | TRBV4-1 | TGCGCCAGCAGCCAAGATACAGGGAACTCACCCCTCCACTTT | CASSQDTGNSPLHF
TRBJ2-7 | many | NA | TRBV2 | TGTGCCAGCATCGGACACCTCTACGAGCAGTACTTC | CASIGHLYEQYF
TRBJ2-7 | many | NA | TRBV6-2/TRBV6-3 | TGTGCCAGCCGAGCCGGACGTACTTCCGAGCAGTACTTC | CASRAGRTSEQYF
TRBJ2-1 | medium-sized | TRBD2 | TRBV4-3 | TGCGCCAGCAGCCAAGAAGGGAGACTAGCCGAGGCCTTCTTC | CASSQEGRLAEAFF
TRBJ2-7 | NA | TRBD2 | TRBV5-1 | TGCGCCAGCCGCCCCGGGACTAGCGGCTACGAGCAGTACTTC | CASRPGTSGYEQYF
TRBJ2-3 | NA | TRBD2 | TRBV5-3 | TGTGCCAGCAGCTTGGTCCTAGCGGTTGGCGGAGATACGCAGTATTTT | CASSLVLAVGGDTQYF
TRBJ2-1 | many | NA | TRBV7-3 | TGTGCCAGCAGCCCCGTTGGGTCGGGGTACAATGAGCAGTTCTTC | CASSPVGSGYNEQFF
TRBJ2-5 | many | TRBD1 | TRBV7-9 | TGTGCCAGCAGCCCAACAGGGGGGGAGACCCAGTACTTC | CASSPTGGETQYF
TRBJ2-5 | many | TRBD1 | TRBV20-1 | TGCAGTGCTAGAGCCAGGGACAGGCCATTGGAGACCCAGTACTTC | CSARARDRPLETQYF